The rows below give T cell receptor beta chains drawn from one sample of a study of blood T cell repertoires in COVID-19. Here immunoSEQ multiplex PCR was the method, and the copy in TCRdb shows in-frame clones only, minus some. Counted here are some 120,000 clones, approximately 80% occurring once; the ten biggest clones make up around 10%. Sequenced material: peripheral blood. The source is a human donor in a cohort sampled during active COVID-19. Both conserved end residues are part of each CDR3. The D gene is left open where the match is weak.

cdr3_aa: CASSQQTGGRYEQYF
cdr3_nt: TGCGCCAGCAGCCAACAGACAGGGGGTAGGTACGAGCAGTACTTC
v_call: TRBV4-3
j_call: TRBJ2-7
d_call: TRBD1

cdr3_aa: CASSLAGVYGYTF
cdr3_nt: TGTGCCAGCAGCTTGGCAGGGGTCTATGGCTACACCTTC
v_call: TRBV5-4
j_call: TRBJ1-2
d_call: .

cdr3_aa: CASSLTGTGATNEKLFF
cdr3_nt: TGTGCCAGCAGCTTGACCGGGACAGGGGCAACTAATGAAAAACTGTTTTTT
v_call: TRBV5-4
j_call: TRBJ1-4
d_call: TRBD1

cdr3_aa: CASTGGAGNTIYF
cdr3_nt: TGTGCCAGCACTGGAGGGGCTGGAAACACCATATATTTT
v_call: TRBV28
j_call: TRBJ1-3
d_call: .

cdr3_aa: CASSQVPGTYTGELFF
cdr3_nt: TGTGCCAGCAGCCAAGTCCCGGGGACATACACCGGGGAGCTGTTTTTT
v_call: TRBV14
j_call: TRBJ2-2
d_call: .

cdr3_aa: CASSLGSQVNEKLFF
cdr3_nt: TGTGCCAGCAGCTTAGGCTCTCAGGTTAATGAAAAACTGTTTTTT
v_call: TRBV7-2
j_call: TRBJ1-4
d_call: .

cdr3_aa: CASSPTSGGAQDTQYF
cdr3_nt: TGCGCCAGCAGCCCAACTAGCGGGGGGGCCCAAGATACGCAGTATTTT
v_call: TRBV4-1
j_call: TRBJ2-3
d_call: TRBD2

cdr3_aa: CASRQTGVEQYF
cdr3_nt: TGTGCCAGCAGGCAGACAGGGGTAGAGCAGTACTTC
v_call: TRBV6-5
j_call: TRBJ2-7
d_call: TRBD1

cdr3_aa: CASSPTSGVPNEQFF
cdr3_nt: TGTGCCAGCAGCCCGACTAGCGGGGTACCCAATGAGCAGTTCTTC
v_call: TRBV3-1/TRBV3-2
j_call: TRBJ2-1
d_call: TRBD2

cdr3_aa: CASNLANEQFF
cdr3_nt: TGTGCCAGCAACTTAGCCAATGAGCAGTTCTTC
v_call: TRBV28
j_call: TRBJ2-1
d_call: .